These 17 T cell receptor beta chains share one sample of origin, sequenced in a study of blood T cells in healthy people across ages. Alongside a J-beta primer mix, a sample-barcoded 5' primer served in a second PCR lasting about 7 to 11 cycles. TCRdb analysed the 5' RACE reads with MiXCR anew, one entry per CDR3 protein. The table records over 950,000 distinct CDR3 sequences, about two fifths of them present only once. Sequenced sample: blood. The receptors shown here come from a man aged 18 to 30 in good health.

The V gene is TRBV10-2, the J gene TRBJ1-2; D may be TRBD1 (6 bases). The CDR3 is made up of 14 amino acids. CDR1 and CDR2 from the germline V gene are WSHSY and SAAADI. V lost 3 bases and J 7 bases, leaving 15 bases between the germline ends. CDR3 in DNA: TGCGCCAGCAGTGAACAAGCGGGGGCCGGTGGCTACACCTTC. Encoded protein: CASSEQAGAGGYTF.

Comment on this clonotype: This may be a read error, as it is one base from a much larger clone. This rearrangement joins TRBV4-1 to TRBJ2-5; D is unresolved. V lost 1 base to trimming and J lost 11 bases, with 20 bases between them. The CDR3 loop spans 15 amino acids. Germline-derived CDR1 and CDR2 are MGHRA and YSYEKL. The CDR3 DNA reads TGCGCCAGCAGCCAAGTTGGGATAGCCAAAAACACTCAGTACTTC. Translating it yields CASSQVGIAKNTQYF.

The chain combines TRBV29-1 with TRBJ1-1; D uncertain. CDR1 and CDR2 (germline): SQVTM, ANQGSEA. CDR3 size: 13 residues. V gave up 7 bases and J gave up 5 bases, with 17 bases separating them. This CDR3 reads CSDSEGDGTEAFF. CDR3 nucleotides: TGCAGCGACAGCGAGGGCGACGGTACTGAAGCTTTCTTT.

This clonotype was seen a few times. This sequence joins TRBV2 and TRBJ2-5; D gene uncertain. The CDR3 length is 12 residues. The V gene's germline CDR1 is SNHLY and CDR2 FYNNEI. Trimming cost V 7 bases and J 3 bases, with 9 bases left between them. This CDR3 is CASNRNEETQYF. As DNA, the CDR3 is TGTGCCAGCAACCGGAACGAAGAGACCCAGTACTTC. Looking up the rest from reference TRBV2 and TRBJ2-5 gives the full variable domain: EPEVTQTPSHQVTQMGQEVILRCVPISNHLYFYWYRQILGQKVEFLVSFYNNEISEKSEIFDDQFSVERPDGSNFTLKIRSTKLEDSAMYFCASNRNEETQYFGPGTRLLVL.

This clonotype was seen a few times. This sequence joins TRBV14 and TRBJ1-2, with 9 bases that match TRBD1. V lost 4 bases, J lost 6 bases, and 15 bases stayed unmatched. The CDR3 is made up of 17 amino acids. CDR1 is SGHDN, CDR2 FVKESK, per germline. The CDR3 nucleotides read TGTGCCAGCAGCCCCCAGCCCGGACAGGGGAAGGAGGATGGCTACACCTTC. This sequence encodes CASSPQPGQGKEDGYTF.

The chain joins TRBV5-6 to TRBJ2-5; possible D gene TRBD1, 5 bases. CDR1 is SGHDT, CDR2 YYEEEE, per germline. The V end was cut by 2 bases, the J end by 4 bases, with 18 bases between. This CDR3 is built from 16 residues. The CDR3: CASSFFAIGEGETQYF. In DNA form, the CDR3 reads TGTGCCAGCAGCTTCTTCGCCATAGGGGAAGGAGAGACCCAGTACTTC.

This chain links TRBV12-3 or TRBV12-4 with TRBJ1-1; 9 bases agree with TRBD1. Trimming took 5 bases from V and 3 from J; bases not matched to a gene: 4. The CDR3 spans 14 residues. In nucleotides, the CDR3 is TGTGCCAGCAGTCCCAGGACAGGGGACACTGAAGCTTTCTTT. Amino acids: CASSPRTGDTEAFF.

This clonotype was recorded a few times. The chain employs TRBV4-3 and TRBJ2-3, with D hard to call. The CDR3 totals 16 residues. The germline gives CDR1 LGHNA, CDR2 YSLEER. V was cut by 2 bases and J by 4 bases, with 16 bases left in between. CDR3 nucleotide sequence: TGCGCCAGCAGCCAAATACGACCCGAGGCTCCAGATACGCAGTATTTT. The encoded protein is CASSQIRPEAPDTQYF.

This chain joins TRBV5-1 and TRBJ2-5; 7 nucleotides agree with TRBD2. This CDR3 spans 15 amino acids. CDR1 SGHRS and CDR2 YFSETQ come from the germline V gene. The ends lost 3 bases at V and 3 bases at J; junction bases unmatched: 8. The CDR3 sequence: CASSSAGEIKETQYF. The CDR3 DNA follows: TGCGCCAGCAGCTCGGCGGGGGAGATTAAAGAGACCCAGTACTTC.

On this clonotype itself: The junction departs from germline at one end; a sequencing error may be responsible. CDR3 nucleotide sequence: TGTGCCAGCACGTGGAAGGGCGAAGGCAATGAGCGGTTCTTC. The encoded protein is CASTWKGEGNERFF. The chain employs TRBV7-9 and TRBJ2-1; D is unresolved. CDR1 is SEHNR and CDR2 is FQNEAQ in the germline V gene (reference sequence). The CDR3 has 14 amino acids.

V usage is TRBV28 and J usage is TRBJ2-5, with TRBD2 identical over 11 bases. J was trimmed by 11 bases and V by 1 base; bases with no gene match: 15. This CDR3 has 17 amino acids. Germline V gene data show CDR1 as MDHEN and CDR2 as SYDVKM. CDR3 nucleotide sequence: TGTGCCAGCAGTTTATTCCTTAGCGGGGGGGCACGGAATGAGCAGTACTTC. This codes for CASSLFLSGGARNEQYF.

This clonotype appeared a few times. This sequence joins TRBV5-6 and TRBJ2-1; 8 bases map to TRBD1. The CDR3 extends over 18 amino acids. Germline V CDR1 and CDR2: SGHDT, YYEEEE. After removal of 5 bases from V and 2 bases from J, the junction contained 15 bases not matched to a gene. As DNA, the CDR3 is TGTGCCAGCAGTCCCTATCCTGACAGGGGTCCAGCCTACAATGAGCAGTTCTTC. Amino acids: CASSPYPDRGPAYNEQFF.

The rearrangement uses TRBV27 and TRBJ1-5; tentatively, D is TRBD1 (5 bases). CDR1 is MNHEY, CDR2 SMNVEV, per germline (reference sequence). The CDR3 contains 13 residues. V was trimmed by 5 bases and J by 7 bases, leaving 12 bases between them. The CDR3 coding sequence is TGTGCCAGCAGTGGGGGGACGGGACAGCCCCAGCATTTT. It specifies CASSGGTGQPQHF.

The V call is TRBV20-1, the J call TRBJ1-6; no firm D call. CDR3 size: 14 residues. Trimming took off 1 base at V and 10 bases at J, with 14 bases between the two ends. Germline V gene data show CDR1 as DFQATT and CDR2 as SNEGSKA (reference sequence). The CDR3 is CSARVEGRSSPLHF. The CDR3, as DNA: TGCAGTGCTAGAGTGGAAGGCAGGTCGTCACCCCTCCACTTT.

This clonotype has at least ten counts. The chain has TRBV5-1 and TRBJ1-2; D unclear. Trimming shortened V by 0 bases and J by 0 bases, and 6 bases separated the two germline ends. CDR3 length equals 14 residues. The germline V gene encodes CDR1 SGHRS and CDR2 YFSETQ. Here the CDR3 reads CASSLDSTNYGYTF. For the CDR3, the DNA is TGCGCCAGCAGCTTGGACAGCACTAACTATGGCTACACCTTC.

The chain employs TRBV27 and TRBJ1-5, with D possibly matching TRBD1 (5 bases). CDR1 and CDR2 from the germline V gene are MNHEY and SMNVEV (reference sequence). V was clipped by 6 bases and J by 0 bases, with 12 bases between them. This CDR3 has 15 amino acids. This chain's CDR3 is CASRVTTDSNQPQHF. The CDR3 nucleotides read TGTGCCAGCAGGGTAACGACAGATAGCAATCAGCCCCAGCATTTT.

This clonotype occurred once. This chain's CDR3 is CASSLEVGGDYNEQYF. The CDR3 nucleotides are TGTGCCAGCAGCTTAGAGGTCGGGGGAGACTACAATGAGCAGTACTTC. J is TRBJ2-1 and V is TRBV13; TRBD2 might be the D (6 bases). Gene TRBJ2-7 matches the end of the DNA better, so the J call may be wrong. In germline, CDR1 is PRHDT, CDR2 FYEKMQ (reference sequence). There are 16 residues in the CDR3.